Given below is one T cell receptor (beta chain) in context. This clone was observed a single time. Its antigen target is currently unknown. Base-call qualities are not available, and no considerably larger clone is one nucleotide away. A single read offers scant evidence. This sample was included in a study of metastatic and nonmetastatic thyroid tumors (dated by TCRdb to the early 2020s). Regarding the study in general: Repertoires from peripheral blood and from tumor or nodule tissue samples of malignant and benign thyroid patients were compared.

The library was built by means of PCR. TCRdb names Illumina HiSeq 4000 as the instrument used. High-throughput sequencing was used to profile the TCR beta-chain CDR3 region of every patient. The authors' analysis ran thus. CDR3 differences across clinicopathological groups were used to build a classifier for discriminating distant-metastatic papillary thyroid cancer patients. Repertoire diversity was assessed with the Shannon index, and tumor-blood repertoire similarity with the Morisita-Horn index. The public reads were run again by TCRdb, first through fastp at Q25 and then through MiXCR, and only productive beta chains were kept. What appears here as the V and J calls and clone size reflects TCRdb's work, not the paper's. The sample table lists 15,000 to 20,000 clones, 29% of them with a count of one. The ten largest clones represent about 13% of the sample. No patient had received any treatment before thyroid surgery. Using T-cell receptor beta sequencing, the researchers looked back retrospectively at clinical samples from patients, gathered between about 2011 and 2018.

General conclusions and limits of the study: In both blood and tumor samples, TCR beta diversity was reported to be significantly higher in malignant tumors than in benign nodules.

The junction shows trimming of 1 base on V and 3 bases on J, and the gene matches do not reach 2 bases of it. According to the germline V gene, CDR1 reads LGHNA and CDR2 reads YSLEER. From the cysteine through the phenylalanine, the CDR3 covers 16 amino acids. Just CDR3 DNA is preserved here, 48 bases in frame from base 1. This receptor was taken from a female donor with papillary thyroid cancer or a benign thyroid nodule (not recorded which). Some clones in this sample may be carry-over from other donors' samples. Specimen: tumor tissue. The sequence is built from TRBV4-3 and TRBJ2-3; TRBD2 agrees with 12 junctional bases. The DNA reads as follows: TGCGCCAGCAGCCAAGGACTAGCGGGAGTTACAGATACGCAGTATTTT. Its translation reads: CASSQGLAGVTDTQYF.